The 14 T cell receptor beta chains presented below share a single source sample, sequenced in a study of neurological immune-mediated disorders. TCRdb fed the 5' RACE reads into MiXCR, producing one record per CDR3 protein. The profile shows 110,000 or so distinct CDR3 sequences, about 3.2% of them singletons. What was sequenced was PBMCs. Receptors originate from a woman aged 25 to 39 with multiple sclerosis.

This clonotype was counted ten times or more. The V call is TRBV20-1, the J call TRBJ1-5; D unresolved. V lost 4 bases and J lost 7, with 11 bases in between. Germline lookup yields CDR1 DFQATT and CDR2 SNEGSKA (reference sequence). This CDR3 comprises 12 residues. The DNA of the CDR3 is TGCAGTGCTACGGAGGGTTTGCAGCCCCAGCATTTT. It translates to CSATEGLQPQHF.

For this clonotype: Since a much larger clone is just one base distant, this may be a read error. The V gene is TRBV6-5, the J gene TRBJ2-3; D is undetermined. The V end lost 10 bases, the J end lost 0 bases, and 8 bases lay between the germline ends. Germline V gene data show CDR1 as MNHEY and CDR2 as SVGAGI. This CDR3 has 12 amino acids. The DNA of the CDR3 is TGTGCCACCATTTCTAGCACAGATACGCAGTATTTT. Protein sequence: CATISSTDTQYF.

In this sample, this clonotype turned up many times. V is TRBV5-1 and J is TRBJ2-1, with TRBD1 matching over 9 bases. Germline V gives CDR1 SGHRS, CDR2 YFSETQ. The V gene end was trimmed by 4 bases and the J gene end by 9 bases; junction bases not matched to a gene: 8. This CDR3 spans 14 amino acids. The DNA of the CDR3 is TGCGCCAGCAGCCCCCGGACAGGGGAAGGTGAGCAGTTCTTC. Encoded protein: CASSPRTGEGEQFF.

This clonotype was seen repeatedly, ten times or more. In DNA form, the CDR3 reads TGTGCCAGCAGCTTAGTCCTAGCGGGTCAGGAGACCCAGTACTTC. Translated: CASSLVLAGQETQYF. This chain connects TRBV7-8 to TRBJ2-5, with 8 positions matching TRBD2. Germline V CDR1 and CDR2: SGHVS, FQNEAQ. The J segment lost 5 bases and the V segment lost 1 base, leaving 6 bases of the junction unmatched. The CDR3 covers 15 residues.

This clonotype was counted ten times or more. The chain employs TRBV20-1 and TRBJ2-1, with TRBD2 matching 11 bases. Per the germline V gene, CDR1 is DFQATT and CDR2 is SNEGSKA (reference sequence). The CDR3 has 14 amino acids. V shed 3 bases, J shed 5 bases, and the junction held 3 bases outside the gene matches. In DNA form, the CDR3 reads TGCAGTGCTAGTGGACTAGCGGGTAACAATGAGCAGTTCTTC. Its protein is CSASGLAGNNEQFF.

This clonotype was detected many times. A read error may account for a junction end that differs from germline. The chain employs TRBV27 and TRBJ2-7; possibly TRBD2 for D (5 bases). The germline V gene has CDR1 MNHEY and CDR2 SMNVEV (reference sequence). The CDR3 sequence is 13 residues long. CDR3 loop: CASSLTGSYEQYF. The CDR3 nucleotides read TGCGCCAGCAGCTTGACGGGGTCCTACGAGCAGTACTTC.

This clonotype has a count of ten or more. The CDR3 nucleotides read TGCGCCAGCAGCTCTGACAGGAGGTACGAGCAGTACTTC. This codes for CASSSDRRYEQYF. The V gene is TRBV5-1, the J gene TRBJ2-7; maybe TRBD1 (6 bases). The CDR3 contains 13 residues. Germline V gene lookup returns CDR1 SGHRS and CDR2 YFSETQ. Trimming took 3 bases from V and 4 from J, leaving 11 bases between them.

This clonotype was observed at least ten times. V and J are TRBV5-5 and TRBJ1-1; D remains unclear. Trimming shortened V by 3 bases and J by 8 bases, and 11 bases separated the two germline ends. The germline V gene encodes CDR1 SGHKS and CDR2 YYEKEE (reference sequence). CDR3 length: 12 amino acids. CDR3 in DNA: TGTGCCAGCAGCTACACCCCGGACGAAGCTTTCTTT. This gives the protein CASSYTPDEAFF.

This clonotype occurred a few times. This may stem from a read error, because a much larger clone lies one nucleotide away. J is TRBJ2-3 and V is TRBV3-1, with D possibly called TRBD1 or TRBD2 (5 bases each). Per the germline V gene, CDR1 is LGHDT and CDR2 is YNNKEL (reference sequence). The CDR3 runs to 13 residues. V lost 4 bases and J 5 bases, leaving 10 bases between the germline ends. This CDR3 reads CASSPWGLDTQYF. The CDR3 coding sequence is TGTGCCAGCAGCCCGTGGGGGTTAGATACGCAGTATTTT.

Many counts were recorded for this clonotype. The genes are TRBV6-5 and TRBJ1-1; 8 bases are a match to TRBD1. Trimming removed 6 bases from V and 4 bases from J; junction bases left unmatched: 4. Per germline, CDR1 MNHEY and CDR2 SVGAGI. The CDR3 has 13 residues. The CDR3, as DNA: TGTGCCAGCAGCACCGACAGGGGCACTGAAGCTTTCTTT. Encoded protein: CASSTDRGTEAFF.

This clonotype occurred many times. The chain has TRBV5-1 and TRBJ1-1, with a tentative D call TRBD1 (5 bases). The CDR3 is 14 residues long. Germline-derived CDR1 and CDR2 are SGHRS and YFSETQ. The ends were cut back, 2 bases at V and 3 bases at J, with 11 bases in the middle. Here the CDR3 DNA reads TGCGCCAGCAGCTTCGGGGACGTGGACACTGAAGCTTTCTTT. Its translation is CASSFGDVDTEAFF.

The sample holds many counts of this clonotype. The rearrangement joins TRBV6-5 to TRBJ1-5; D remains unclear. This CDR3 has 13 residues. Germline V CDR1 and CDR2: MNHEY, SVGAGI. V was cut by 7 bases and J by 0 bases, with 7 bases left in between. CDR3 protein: CASKEGSNQPQHF. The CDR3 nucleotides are TGTGCCAGCAAGGAGGGTAGCAATCAGCCCCAGCATTTT.

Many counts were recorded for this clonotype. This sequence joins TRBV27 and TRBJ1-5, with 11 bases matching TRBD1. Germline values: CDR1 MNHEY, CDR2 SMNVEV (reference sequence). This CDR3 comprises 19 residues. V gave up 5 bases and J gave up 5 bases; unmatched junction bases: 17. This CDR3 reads CASSPGDRGSQSGYQPQHF. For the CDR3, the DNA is TGTGCCAGCAGTCCTGGGGACAGGGGGTCCCAGAGTGGGTATCAGCCCCAGCATTTT.

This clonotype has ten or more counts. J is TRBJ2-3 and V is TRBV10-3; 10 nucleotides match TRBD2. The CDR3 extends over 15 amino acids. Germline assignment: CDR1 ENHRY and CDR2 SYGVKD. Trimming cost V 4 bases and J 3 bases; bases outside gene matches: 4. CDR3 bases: TGTGCCATCAGTGCACTAGCGGGATCGACAGATACGCAGTATTTT. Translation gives CAISALAGSTDTQYF.